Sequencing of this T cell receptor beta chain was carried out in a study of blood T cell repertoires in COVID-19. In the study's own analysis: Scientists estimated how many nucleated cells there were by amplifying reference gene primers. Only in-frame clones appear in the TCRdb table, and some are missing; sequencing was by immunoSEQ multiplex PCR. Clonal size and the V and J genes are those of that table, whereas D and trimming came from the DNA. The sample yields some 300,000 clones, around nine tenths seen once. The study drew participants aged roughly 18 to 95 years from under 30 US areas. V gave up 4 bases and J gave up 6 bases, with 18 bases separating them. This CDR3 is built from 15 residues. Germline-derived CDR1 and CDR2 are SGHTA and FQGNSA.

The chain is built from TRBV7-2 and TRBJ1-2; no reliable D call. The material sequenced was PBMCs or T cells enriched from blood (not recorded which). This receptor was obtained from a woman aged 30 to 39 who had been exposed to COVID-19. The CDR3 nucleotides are TGTGCCAGCAGCTCAACTCCGACTAATCTAAATGGCTACACCTTC. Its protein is CASSSTPTNLNGYTF.